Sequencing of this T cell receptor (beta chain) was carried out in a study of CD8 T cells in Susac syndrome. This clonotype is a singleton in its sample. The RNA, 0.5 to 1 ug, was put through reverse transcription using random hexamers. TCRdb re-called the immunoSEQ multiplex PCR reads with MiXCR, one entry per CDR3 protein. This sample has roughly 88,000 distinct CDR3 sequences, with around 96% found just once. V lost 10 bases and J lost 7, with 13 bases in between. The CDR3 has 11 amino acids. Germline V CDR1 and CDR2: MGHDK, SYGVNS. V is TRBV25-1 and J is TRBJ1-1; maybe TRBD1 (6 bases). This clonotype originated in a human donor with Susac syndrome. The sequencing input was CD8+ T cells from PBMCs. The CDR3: CATGEGVEAFF. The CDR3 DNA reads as TGTGCCACCGGGGAGGGGGTTGAAGCTTTCTTT.